A single sample is the source of the 20 T cell receptor beta chains below, sequenced in a study of blood T cell repertoires in COVID-19. Sequencing used immunoSEQ multiplex PCR; TCRdb keeps in-frame clones, though not all of them. This sample has roughly 200,000 clones; under 90% occur once, and the top ten carry over 9.5%. Sequences were obtained from peripheral blood. The receptors come from a woman at least 80 years old with COVID-19, enrolled during active disease.

The genes are TRBV3-1 (or the pseudogene TRBV3-2) and TRBJ1-2, with a possible D match to TRBD1 (5 bases). V lost 6 bases and J 6 bases, leaving 17 bases between the germline ends. CDR3 length: 14 amino acids. Germline-derived CDR1 and CDR2 are LGHDT and YNNKEL (reference sequence). The CDR3 sequence is CASSPTRDSHGYTF. CDR3 in DNA: TGTGCCAGCAGTCCAACTCGGGACTCCCATGGCTACACCTTC.

J is TRBJ1-4 and V is TRBV5-1; D gene ambiguous. Germline assignment: CDR1 SGHRS and CDR2 YFSETQ. This CDR3 is 15 amino acids long. Trimming left V 10 bases short and J 3 bases short, with 19 bases between. CDR3 nucleotides: TGCGCCGACACGAGGGAGAGGGAGTCTAATGAAAAACTGTTTTTT. Its translation: CADTRERESNEKLFF. The whole variable domain, filled in from reference TRBV5-1 and TRBJ1-4, reads KAGVTQTPRYLIKTRGQQVTLSCSPISGHRSVSWYQQTPGQGLQFLFEYFSETQRNKGNFPGRFSGRQFSNSRSEMNVSTLELGDSALYLCADTRERESNEKLFFGSGTQLSVL.

CDR3 residues: CASSRGTTDTQYF. The CDR3 nucleotides are TGTGCCAGCAGCCGAGGAACCACAGATACGCAGTATTTT. The V gene is TRBV3-1 (or the pseudogene TRBV3-2), the J gene TRBJ2-3; D call uncertain. Germline assignment: CDR1 LGHDT and CDR2 YNNKEL (reference sequence). Trimming took off 4 bases at V and 2 bases at J, with 7 bases between the two ends. The CDR3 is made up of 13 amino acids.

This clone has just a few counts. The chain links TRBV5-5 to TRBJ1-1, with TRBD1 as a possible D gene (5 bases). Per the germline V gene, CDR1 is SGHKS and CDR2 is YYEKEE (reference sequence). The CDR3 contains 14 residues. Trimming left V 5 bases short and J 1 base short, with 12 bases between. The CDR3 coding sequence is TGTGCCAGCAGGATAGGGGTGGAGAACACTGAAGCTTTCTTT. It encodes CASRIGVENTEAFF. Full variable domain (outside the CDR3, taken from reference TRBV5-5 and TRBJ1-1): DAGVTQSPTHLIKTRGQQVTLRCSPISGHKSVSWYQQVLGQGPQFIFQYYEKEERGRGNFPDRFSARQFPNYSSELNVNALLLGDSALYLCASRIGVENTEAFFGQGTRLTVV.

The chain uses TRBV18 and TRBJ2-3; D is unresolved. The V end lost 5 bases, the J end lost 1 base, and 7 bases lay between the germline ends. Germline V lookup: CDR1 KGHSH, CDR2 LQKENI. CDR3 length: 13 amino acids. The CDR3 DNA follows: TGTGCCAGCTCATACCAGGGCACAGATACGCAGTATTTT. Its translation: CASSYQGTDTQYF.

V is TRBV2 and J is TRBJ2-7; the D gene is possibly TRBD2 (5 bases). The length of the CDR3 is 12 residues. V lost 6 bases, J lost 5 bases, and 11 bases lay in between. Germline CDR1 reads SNHLY; CDR2 reads FYNNEI. The CDR3 bases are TGTGCCAGCAGGGCGGGCTTAGACGAGCAGTACTTC. This encodes CASRAGLDEQYF.

This clone was observed a single time. V and J are TRBV4-3 and TRBJ2-2; D may be TRBD1 (7 bases). The V gene lost 0 bases and the J gene lost 8 bases, with 13 bases spanning the gap. CDR1 is LGHNA, CDR2 YSLEER, per germline. This CDR3 is built from 15 residues. Here the CDR3 DNA reads TGCGCCAGCAGCCAAGATACACAGGGGAGGGGGGAGCTGTTTTTT. Encoded protein: CASSQDTQGRGELFF.

The rearrangement joins TRBV27 to TRBJ2-2; D not certain. This CDR3 is built from 16 residues. V lost 3 bases to trimming and J lost 4 bases, with 15 bases between them. In germline, CDR1 is MNHEY, CDR2 SMNVEV (reference sequence). CDR3 nucleotides: TGTGCCAGCAGTTTCTCTCCCTCTTCGTCCACCGGGGAGCTGTTTTTT. Its protein is CASSFSPSSSTGELFF.

This clone has just a few counts. This chain uses TRBV7-2 with TRBJ2-1; TRBD2 might be the D (5 bases). Per germline, CDR1 SGHTA and CDR2 FQGNSA. The CDR3 has 15 amino acids. V was shortened by 1 base and J by 4 bases, with 11 bases between the two germline ends. This CDR3 is CASSLDTGIYNEQFF. CDR3 in DNA: TGTGCCAGCAGCTTAGACACGGGAATTTACAATGAGCAGTTCTTC.

There are a few counts of this clone. One junction end does not reproduce the germline sequence, and a read error may be involved. This chain links TRBV3-1 (or the pseudogene TRBV3-2) with TRBJ1-3; perhaps TRBD1 as D (6 bases). Germline CDR1 is LGHDT and CDR2 is YNNKEL (reference sequence). The CDR3 spans 13 residues. CDR3 loop: CASTQQGNKVIYF. The DNA for the CDR3 is TGTGCCAGCACCCAACAGGGAAATAAGGTCATATATTTT.

The gene calls are TRBV24-1 and TRBJ2-3; TRBD2 matches at 14 bases. The CDR3 consists of 20 residues. From germline, CDR1 is KGHDR and CDR2 SFDVKD. Unmatched junction bases numbered 17, after V lost 4 bases and J lost 6 bases. The CDR3 bases are TGTGCCACCAGTGACCGCATGACTAGCGGGGGGGTTGACTCTGCTGATACGCAGTATTTT. Amino acid sequence: CATSDRMTSGGVDSADTQYF.

This chain links TRBV11-2 with TRBJ1-1, with D perhaps matching TRBD1 (5 bases). In germline, CDR1 is SGHAT, CDR2 FQNNGV. The length of the CDR3 is 13 residues. V lost 1 base and J lost 5, with 8 bases in between. The CDR3, as DNA: TGTGCCAGCAGCTTAGTCGGGGGAACTGAAGCTTTCTTT. This encodes CASSLVGGTEAFF.

The V gene is TRBV2, the J gene TRBJ1-6; the D is unclear. Per germline, CDR1 SNHLY and CDR2 FYNNEI. CDR3 length equals 15 residues. V gave up 5 bases and J gave up 5 bases, with 13 bases separating them. The CDR3 DNA sequence: TGTGCCAGCAGTCCCCAGCGGCAGAATAATTCACCCCTCCACTTT. Protein sequence: CASSPQRQNNSPLHF.

The chain uses TRBV27 and TRBJ2-7; D uncertain. From germline, CDR1 is MNHEY and CDR2 SMNVEV (reference sequence). The ends were cut back, 3 bases at V and 7 bases at J, with 13 bases in the middle. The CDR3 spans 13 residues. The CDR3 DNA sequence: TGTGCCAGCAGTTTTGGAGTGCTCTATGAGCAGTACTTC. It translates to CASSFGVLYEQYF.

CDR3 protein: CASSLRRGGAFF. In DNA form, the CDR3 reads TGTGCCAGCAGTTTGCGTCGAGGCGGGGCTTTCTTT. The V and J genes are TRBV28 and TRBJ1-1; D is unresolved. This CDR3 comprises 12 residues. In germline, CDR1 is MDHEN, CDR2 SYDVKM. Deletions cut 3 bases from V and 11 bases from J, with 13 bases between.

The V gene is TRBV30, the J gene TRBJ2-2; D is perhaps TRBD2 (6 bases). Between the trimmed V and J ends, which lost 5 bases and 5 bases, there was a span of 18 bases. From germline, CDR1 is GTSNPN and CDR2 SVGIG (reference sequence). This CDR3 contains 15 residues. In DNA form, the CDR3 reads TGTGCCTGGCAGCCGGGGGTAGTAGGGACCGGGGAGCTGTTTTTT. Residues: CAWQPGVVGTGELFF.

This chain links TRBV3-1 (or the pseudogene TRBV3-2) with TRBJ1-2; TRBD1 agrees at 10 bases. Unmatched junction bases numbered 5, after V lost 3 bases and J lost 7 bases. This CDR3 spans 14 amino acids. Germline values: CDR1 LGHDT, CDR2 YNNKEL (reference sequence). The CDR3 DNA is TGTGCCAGCAGCCACCGGGACAGGGGTCTTGGCTACACCTTC. Encoded protein: CASSHRDRGLGYTF.

A word on this clone: The sample carries other DNA sequences with the same CDR3. The chain employs TRBV9 and TRBJ1-2; 7 nucleotides match TRBD1. Looked up from germline, CDR1 is SGDLS and CDR2 is YYNGEE. Trimming cost V 0 bases and J 1 base; bases outside gene matches: 0. This CDR3 is 14 amino acids long. This CDR3 reads CASSVGQGNYGYTF. The CDR3 bases are TGTGCCAGCAGCGTAGGACAGGGTAACTATGGCTACACCTTC. Variable domain in full (rest from reference TRBV9 and TRBJ1-2): DSGVTQTPKHLITATGQRVTLRCSPRSGDLSVYWYQQSLDQGLQFLIQYYNGEERAKGNILERFSAQQFPDLHSELNLSSLELGDSALYFCASSVGQGNYGYTFGSGTRLTVV.

This clone occurred a few times. V gene TRBV5-6 combines with J gene TRBJ2-2; 9 nucleotides line up with TRBD1. The CDR3 loop spans 14 amino acids. V was pared by 3 bases and J by 7 bases, with 4 bases of the junction left unmatched. Germline V lookup: CDR1 SGHDT, CDR2 YYEEEE. As DNA, the CDR3 is TGTGCCAGCAGCTACAGGGGGCATGGCGGGGAGCTGTTTTTT. Translation: CASSYRGHGGELFF.

V and J are TRBV7-9 and TRBJ1-1; TRBD1 is a possible D gene (5 bases). V was cut by 5 bases and J by 5 bases, with 15 bases left in between. In germline, CDR1 is SEHNR, CDR2 FQNEAQ (reference sequence). This CDR3 spans 14 amino acids. The chain's CDR3 is CASSLNAGTTEAFF. CDR3 bases: TGTGCCAGCAGCCTCAACGCGGGGACGACTGAAGCTTTCTTT.